The present T cell receptor (beta chain) was sequenced within a study of read filtering for tumor transcriptome and immune sequencing. Whole-study context: R-ISS stage counts were roughly 8 for I, approximately 15 for II, 6 or 7 for III.

General study results and limits: Dropping single-read clonotypes raised IR-seq and RNA-seq shared-clonotype correlation. Even smaller IR-seq throughput identified most shared clonotypes.

This CDR3 contains 13 residues. Per the germline V gene, CDR1 is MNHEY and CDR2 is SVGEGT. V lost 4 bases to trimming and J lost 7 bases; unmatched junction nucleotides: 4. From approximately 430 ng of RNA, a library with molecular barcoded alpha/delta and beta/gamma adaptors was made. TCRdb fed the reads into MiXCR, producing one record per CDR3 protein. The data contain about 22,000 distinct CDR3 sequences, roughly 15% of them singletons. This clonotype was seen at least ten times. Antigen unknown. The clonotype comes from a donor aged 40 or older with multiple myeloma. Material for sequencing was a population of CD138-negative cells sorted from bone marrow. The chain joins TRBV6-2 or TRBV6-3 to TRBJ2-1, with 7 positions matching TRBD1. The CDR3 loop reads CASSSNRGNEQFF. The CDR3 nucleotides read TGTGCCAGCAGTTCTAACAGGGGTAATGAGCAGTTCTTC.